Shown below are 14 T cell receptor beta chains from a single sample sequenced in a study of blood T cell repertoires in COVID-19. The repertoire was sequenced with immunoSEQ multiplex PCR; TCRdb's copy has only in-frame clones and lacks some. The sample gives about 320,000 clones, 75% to 90% of which show up once; 4% to 6% is in the top ten. Specimen: PBMCs or T cells enriched from blood (not recorded which). These receptors were taken from a man aged 60 to 75 who had recovered from COVID-19.

Comment on this clone: The same CDR3 can be traced to other DNA sequences in this sample. The chain links TRBV9 to TRBJ2-1; 7 bases match TRBD1. Germline V gene lookup returns CDR1 SGDLS and CDR2 YYNGEE. The trim removed 3 bases at V and 4 bases at J, leaving 4 bases unmatched. The length of the CDR3 is 14 residues. The CDR3 loop reads CASSGGQTYNEQFF. CDR3 DNA: TGTGCCAGCAGCGGGGGACAGACTTACAATGAGCAGTTCTTC.

The chain has TRBV30 and TRBJ1-1; TRBD1 agrees at 12 bases. This CDR3 region has 14 residues. Germline-derived CDR1 and CDR2 are GTSNPN and SVGIG (reference sequence). V was pared by 0 bases and J by 10 bases, with 6 bases of the junction left unmatched. DNA of the CDR3: TGTGCCTGGAGTGTAGGGACAGGGGGCGCCGGAGCTTTCTTT. It translates to CAWSVGTGGAGAFF.

This rearrangement joins TRBV28 to TRBJ2-7; 9 nucleotides align to TRBD2. J gave up 0 bases and V 6 bases, and 6 bases lay outside the gene matches. This CDR3 comprises 15 residues. The germline gives CDR1 MDHEN, CDR2 SYDVKM. CDR3 residues: CASRPPGLASYEQYF. The CDR3 DNA reads as TGTGCCAGCAGGCCCCCGGGACTAGCCTCCTACGAGCAGTACTTC.

The rearrangement uses TRBV5-8 and TRBJ2-5; 7 nucleotides line up with TRBD1. There are 17 residues in the CDR3. The germline CDR1 and CDR2 sequences are SGHTS and YDEGEE. The J segment lost 5 bases and the V segment lost 4 bases, leaving 17 bases of the junction unmatched. The CDR3 DNA follows: TGTGCCAGCAGCCCGGGACGACAGGGCGGCGGAACGGAGACCCAGTACTTC. This translates into CASSPGRQGGGTETQYF. Together with reference TRBV5-8 and TRBJ2-5, the CDR3 gives the full variable domain: EAGVTQSPTHLIKTRGQQATLRCSPISGHTSVYWYQQALGLGLQFLLWYDEGEERNRGNFPPRFSGRQFPNYSSELNVNALELEDSALYLCASSPGRQGGGTETQYFGPGTRLLVL.

The CDR3 region has the DNA TGTGCCAGCAGCTTGGAGGCAGGGGGGCACGAGCAGTACTTC. Encoded protein: CASSLEAGGHEQYF. The rearrangement uses TRBV5-4 and TRBJ2-7; D might be TRBD1 (7 bases). Germline CDR1 reads SGHNT; CDR2 reads YYREEE (reference sequence). The CDR3 covers 14 residues. Trimming left V 0 bases short and J 5 bases short, with 12 bases between.

The V and J genes are TRBV14 and TRBJ2-7; D gene unclear. Germline loops: CDR1 SGHDN, CDR2 FVKESK. Trimming took off 0 bases at V and 3 bases at J, with 9 bases between the two ends. The CDR3 is 14 residues long. The CDR3 nucleotides read TGTGCCAGCAGCCAAGACTATGGAGACTACGAGCAGTACTTC. Its protein product is CASSQDYGDYEQYF.

This chain links TRBV11-2 with TRBJ2-7; 10 nucleotides match TRBD1. V was clipped by 3 bases and J by 2 bases; unmatched bases: 4. The CDR3 runs to 15 residues. Looked up from germline, CDR1 is SGHAT and CDR2 is FQNNGV. CDR3 sequence (DNA): TGTGCCAGCAGCTTTGGACAGGGGGACACCTACGAGCAGTACTTC. Translation: CASSFGQGDTYEQYF. Looking up the rest from reference TRBV11-2 and TRBJ2-7 gives the full variable domain: EAGVAQSPRYKIIEKRQSVAFWCNPISGHATLYWYQQILGQGPKLLIQFQNNGVVDDSQLPKDRFSAERLKGVDSTLKIQPAKLEDSAVYLCASSFGQGDTYEQYFGPGTRLTVT.

V gene TRBV7-2 combines with J gene TRBJ1-1; 8 nucleotides line up with TRBD1. The trim removed 2 bases at V and 1 base at J, leaving 6 bases unmatched. Germline CDR1 SGHTA, CDR2 FQGNSA. The CDR3 is 16 amino acids. The CDR3 DNA reads as TGTGCCAGCAGCTTATGGCAGGGGGCAAGGAACACTGAAGCTTTCTTT. Protein: CASSLWQGARNTEAFF.

This chain connects TRBV6-5 to TRBJ2-1; a weak D match, TRBD1 (5 bases). Trimming took 2 bases from V and 0 from J, leaving 11 bases between them. Germline loops: CDR1 MNHEY, CDR2 SVGAGI. This CDR3 is built from 16 residues. The DNA of the CDR3 is TGTGCCAGCAGTTACACCCCCGACAGCTCCTACAATGAGCAGTTCTTC. Amino acid sequence: CASSYTPDSSYNEQFF.

This clone has just one count. This chain joins TRBV30 and TRBJ1-3; D gene ambiguous. V lost 3 bases and J 2 bases, leaving 14 bases between the germline ends. In germline, CDR1 is GTSNPN, CDR2 SVGIG (reference sequence). The CDR3 length is 15 residues. CDR3 region: CAWRYRGITGNTIYF. CDR3 DNA: TGTGCCTGGAGGTATAGAGGGATCACTGGAAACACCATATATTTT. The full variable domain, rest sourced from reference TRBV30 and TRBJ1-3, is SQTIHQWPATLVQPVGSPLSLECTVEGTSNPNLYWYRQAAGRGLQLLFYSVGIGQISSEVPQNLSASRPQDRQFILSSKKLLLSDSGFYLCAWRYRGITGNTIYFGEGSWLTVV.

The chain carries TRBV7-9 and TRBJ2-1, with 7 bases lining up with TRBD2. Losses at the gene ends were 4 bases for V and 12 bases for J; bases not matched to a gene: 3. The V gene's germline CDR1 is SEHNR and CDR2 FQNEAQ (reference sequence). The CDR3 spans 11 residues. The CDR3 sequence: CASSWGGAQFF. CDR3 DNA: TGTGCCAGCAGCTGGGGGGGTGCGCAGTTCTTC.

The chain uses TRBV27 and TRBJ2-1, with TRBD2 as a possible D gene (8 bases). The CDR3 is made up of 14 amino acids. Trimming shortened V by 2 bases and J by 9 bases, and 14 bases separated the two germline ends. Germline lookup yields CDR1 MNHEY and CDR2 SMNVEV (reference sequence). This chain's CDR3 is CASSLNRGLGEQFF. The CDR3 coding sequence is TGTGCCAGCAGTTTAAACAGGGGACTAGGTGAGCAGTTCTTC.

This clone has just one count. V gene TRBV19 combines with J gene TRBJ2-7, with a possible D match to TRBD2 (6 bases). This CDR3 is built from 15 residues. Looked up from germline, CDR1 is LNHDA and CDR2 is SQIVND (reference sequence). Trimming took 3 bases from V and 1 from J, leaving 13 bases between them. For the CDR3, the DNA is TGTGCCAGTAGTATCGACGGGGGAGAATCCTACGAGCAGTACTTC. Protein product: CASSIDGGESYEQYF.

The chain carries TRBV28 and TRBJ1-4, with D uncertain. CDR3 length: 12 amino acids. V lost 3 bases to trimming and J lost 6 bases, with 5 bases between them. Germline V gives CDR1 MDHEN, CDR2 SYDVKM. CDR3 in amino acids: CASSFSHEKLFF. Written as DNA, the CDR3 is TGTGCCAGCAGTTTCTCTCATGAAAAACTGTTTTTT.